This is a list of T cell receptor beta chains from one sample in a study of blood T cell repertoires in COVID-19. Some clones are missing from TCRdb's copy, which holds only in-frame ones; the method was immunoSEQ multiplex PCR. The data hold roughly 250,000 clones, with 79% observed a single time. The sequencing input was peripheral blood. Receptors originate from a woman between 35 and 50 years old with active or convalescent COVID-19. Each CDR3 is given with its conserved first and last residue. D genes are given only for firm matches. Rows may omit the clone size; those that give it use once, few, many or a size class.

J: TRBJ2-3; D: .; V: TRBV5-1; size: .; CDR3: CASSLGPTGNTDTQYF; DNA: TGCGCCAGCAGCTTAGGCCCGACCGGGAACACAGATACGCAGTATTTT
J: TRBJ2-1; D: .; V: TRBV3-1/TRBV3-2; size: .; CDR3: CASSQPDWYSYNEQFF; DNA: TGTGCCAGCAGCCAACCAGACTGGTACTCCTACAATGAGCAGTTCTTC
J: TRBJ2-5; D: .; V: TRBV5-1; size: .; CDR3: CASTGSRAPNQETQYF; DNA: TGCGCTTCGACGGGGTCGAGAGCACCCAACCAAGAGACCCAGTACTTC
J: TRBJ1-6; D: .; V: TRBV5-4; size: few; CDR3: CASRADLGNSNSPLHF; DNA: TGTGCCAGCAGGGCCGACTTGGGTAATTCTAATTCACCCCTCCACTTT
J: TRBJ1-2; D: TRBD1; V: TRBV11-2; size: .; CDR3: CASSFKPGQGSYGYTF; DNA: TGTGCCAGCAGCTTTAAACCGGGACAGGGTAGCTATGGCTACACCTTC
J: TRBJ1-5; D: TRBD1; V: TRBV6-5; size: once; CDR3: CASSSRDRFQPQHF; DNA: TGTGCCAGCAGTTCCCGGGACAGATTTCAGCCCCAGCATTTT
J: TRBJ1-6; D: .; V: TRBV30; size: .; CDR3: CACRREGNSPLHF; DNA: TGTGCCTGCCGCAGGGAGGGCAATTCACCCCTCCACTTT
J: TRBJ2-1; D: TRBD2; V: TRBV6-5; size: .; CDR3: CASRGTSGGYNEQFF; DNA: TGTGCCAGCCGGGGGACTAGCGGGGGATACAATGAGCAGTTCTTC
J: TRBJ1-1; D: .; V: TRBV2; size: .; CDR3: CASSGQLMNTEAFF; DNA: TGTGCCAGCAGCGGACAACTCATGAACACTGAAGCTTTCTTT
J: TRBJ2-2; D: TRBD1; V: TRBV19; size: .; CDR3: CASSIPGTANTGELFF; DNA: TGTGCCAGTAGTATCCCTGGGACAGCGAACACCGGGGAGCTGTTTTTT
J: TRBJ1-1; D: TRBD1; V: TRBV10-3; size: .; CDR3: CAISGSTGEGTEAFF; DNA: TGTGCCATCAGTGGTTCGACAGGGGAGGGCACTGAAGCTTTCTTT
J: TRBJ1-6; D: .; V: TRBV28; size: .; CDR3: CASTWGGNSPLHF; DNA: TGTGCCAGCACGTGGGGGGGGAATTCACCCCTCCACTTT
J: TRBJ2-3; D: TRBD1; V: TRBV6-5; size: .; CDR3: CASRTGEWSTDTQYF; DNA: TGTGCCAGCAGAACAGGGGAATGGAGCACAGATACGCAGTATTTT
J: TRBJ1-2; D: .; V: TRBV4-1; size: .; CDR3: CASSPSVGQWAAEGYTF; DNA: TGCGCCAGCAGCCCATCTGTAGGACAGTGGGCGGCAGAAGGCTACACCTTC
J: TRBJ1-4; D: .; V: TRBV11-2; size: .; CDR3: CASSLRGGAGTENEKLFF; DNA: TGTGCCAGCAGCTTACGAGGGGGAGCTGGGACGGAAAATGAAAAACTGTTTTTT
J: TRBJ2-1; D: .; V: TRBV2; size: .; CDR3: CASSVGVLNEQFF; DNA: TGTGCCAGCAGTGTCGGAGTTCTCAATGAGCAGTTCTTC
J: TRBJ1-5; D: .; V: TRBV2; size: .; CDR3: CASSVKELISNQPQHF; DNA: TGTGCCAGCAGTGTAAAGGAGCTAATTAGCAATCAGCCCCAGCATTTT
J: TRBJ2-1; D: TRBD1; V: TRBV28; size: .; CDR3: CASQGARNEQFF; DNA: TGTGCCAGCCAGGGGGCGAGGAATGAGCAGTTCTTC
J: TRBJ1-6; D: TRBD1; V: TRBV5-1; size: few; CDR3: CASSRVPTLQGTGNSPLHF; DNA: TGCGCCAGCAGTCGTGTTCCAACCTTACAGGGGACCGGTAATTCACCCCTCCACTTT
J: TRBJ1-1; D: .; V: TRBV6-5; size: .; CDR3: CASRGTYTEAFF; DNA: TGTGCCAGCAGGGGGACATACACTGAAGCTTTCTTT
J: TRBJ1-2; D: .; V: TRBV20-1; size: .; CDR3: CSASVSGFGYTF; DNA: TGCAGTGCTAGTGTTAGCGGTTTCGGCTACACCTTC
J: TRBJ1-1; D: TRBD1; V: TRBV3-1/TRBV3-2; size: .; CDR3: CASSLRQGTAEAFF; DNA: TGTGCCAGCAGCCTTCGACAGGGTACCGCTGAAGCTTTCTTT
J: TRBJ2-1; D: TRBD2; V: TRBV7-9; size: .; CDR3: CASSLVLRTSGYYNEQFF; DNA: TGTGCCAGCAGCTTAGTTTTAAGGACTAGCGGTTACTACAATGAGCAGTTCTTC
J: TRBJ1-2; D: TRBD1; V: TRBV23-1; size: .; CDR3: CASSQSWDRNYGYTF; DNA: TGCGCCAGCAGTCAATCGTGGGACAGGAACTATGGCTACACCTTC
J: TRBJ2-7; D: TRBD1; V: TRBV20-1; size: .; CDR3: CSASRDRTYEQYF; DNA: TGCAGTGCTAGTAGGGACAGAACCTACGAGCAGTACTTC
J: TRBJ2-3; D: .; V: TRBV2; size: .; CDR3: CASRDRVVTDTQYF; DNA: TGTGCCAGCAGGGACAGAGTCGTAACAGATACGCAGTATTTT
J: TRBJ1-4; D: .; V: TRBV19; size: .; CDR3: CASSIQGSNEKLFF; DNA: TGTGCCAGTAGTATACAGGGGTCTAATGAAAAACTGTTTTTT
J: TRBJ1-2; D: .; V: TRBV5-4; size: .; CDR3: CASSLDRVANYGYTF; DNA: TGTGCCAGCAGCTTGGACAGAGTAGCTAACTATGGCTACACCTTC
J: TRBJ1-5; D: .; V: TRBV3-1/TRBV3-2; size: .; CDR3: CASSQESGTAQHF; DNA: TGTGCCAGCAGCCAAGAGTCGGGTACGGCCCAGCATTTT
J: TRBJ1-1; D: .; V: TRBV19; size: .; CDR3: CASSQVMNTEAFF; DNA: TGTGCCAGTAGTCAGGTGATGAACACTGAAGCTTTCTTT
J: TRBJ2-2; D: TRBD1; V: TRBV23-1; size: once; CDR3: CALRTGSPGELFF; DNA: TGCGCCCTTAGGACAGGGTCCCCCGGGGAGCTGTTTTTT
J: TRBJ2-7; D: TRBD2; V: TRBV9; size: .; CDR3: CASSVGPHIEAGEQYF; DNA: TGTGCCAGCAGCGTAGGGCCCCACATTGAAGCGGGAGAGCAGTACTTC
J: TRBJ2-3; D: TRBD2; V: TRBV25-1; size: .; CDR3: CASSIRLAADTQYF; DNA: TGTGCCAGTAGTATCCGACTAGCGGCAGATACGCAGTATTTT
J: TRBJ2-1; D: .; V: TRBV3-1/TRBV3-2; size: .; CDR3: CASSQTDNEQFF; DNA: TGTGCCAGCAGCCAAACAGACAATGAGCAGTTCTTC
J: TRBJ1-6; D: .; V: TRBV7-6; size: .; CDR3: CASSLDRVYYNSPLHF; DNA: TGTGCCAGCAGCTTAGACAGGGTTTATTATAATTCACCCCTCCACTTT
J: TRBJ2-1; D: .; V: TRBV5-1; size: .; CDR3: CASSLALEQYNEQFF; DNA: TGCGCCAGCAGCTTGGCCCTGGAGCAATACAATGAGCAGTTCTTC
J: TRBJ2-5; D: TRBD2; V: TRBV15; size: .; CDR3: CATSRSPGLANQETQYF; DNA: TGTGCCACCAGCAGATCCCCGGGACTAGCCAACCAAGAGACCCAGTACTTC
J: TRBJ1-6; D: .; V: TRBV5-1; size: few; CDR3: CASSLTGSDSPLHF; DNA: TGCGCCAGCAGCTTGACAGGGTCGGATTCACCCCTCCACTTT
J: TRBJ2-3; D: TRBD1; V: TRBV6-4; size: .; CDR3: CASSRDRADTQYF; DNA: TGTGCCAGCAGTCGGGACAGGGCAGATACGCAGTATTTT
J: TRBJ2-2; D: .; V: TRBV5-6; size: .; CDR3: CASSLARTGELFF; DNA: TGTGCCAGCAGCTTGGCCCGCACCGGGGAGCTGTTTTTT
J: TRBJ2-1; D: .; V: TRBV4-1; size: few; CDR3: CASSQRLGGGRDEQFF; DNA: TGCGCCAGCAGCCAAAGGCTGGGGGGGGGCCGGGATGAGCAGTTCTTC
J: TRBJ1-2; D: .; V: TRBV10-3; size: many; CDR3: CAISANRENNYGYTF; DNA: TGTGCCATCAGCGCAAACAGGGAAAACAACTATGGCTACACCTTC
J: TRBJ1-2; D: .; V: TRBV19; size: .; CDR3: CASSILSSIYGYTF; DNA: TGTGCCAGTAGTATCCTGAGTTCGATCTATGGCTACACCTTC